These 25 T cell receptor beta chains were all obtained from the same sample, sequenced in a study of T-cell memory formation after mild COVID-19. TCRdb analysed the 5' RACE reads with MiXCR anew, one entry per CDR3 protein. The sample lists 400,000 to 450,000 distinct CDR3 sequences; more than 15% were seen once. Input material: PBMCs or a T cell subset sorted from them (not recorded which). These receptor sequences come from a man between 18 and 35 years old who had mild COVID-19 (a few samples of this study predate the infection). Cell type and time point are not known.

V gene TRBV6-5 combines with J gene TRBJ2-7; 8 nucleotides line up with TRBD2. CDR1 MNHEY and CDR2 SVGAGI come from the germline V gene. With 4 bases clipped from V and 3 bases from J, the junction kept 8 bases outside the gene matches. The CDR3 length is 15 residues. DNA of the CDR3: TGTGCCAGCAGTTTCGGTAGGGCGGGGGGCTACGAGCAGTACTTC. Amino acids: CASSFGRAGGYEQYF.

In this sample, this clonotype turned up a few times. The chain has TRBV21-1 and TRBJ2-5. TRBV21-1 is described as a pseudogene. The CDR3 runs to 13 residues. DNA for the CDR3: TGTGCCAGGGGGTGGGGATCGTGGGAGACCCAGTACTTC. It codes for CARGWGSWETQYF.

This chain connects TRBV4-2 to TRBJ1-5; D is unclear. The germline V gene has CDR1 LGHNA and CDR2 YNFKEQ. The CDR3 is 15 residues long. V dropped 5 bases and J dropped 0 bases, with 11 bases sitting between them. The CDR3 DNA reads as TGTGCCAGCAGCATCCGGACCGATAGCAATCAGCCCCAGCATTTT. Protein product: CASSIRTDSNQPQHF.

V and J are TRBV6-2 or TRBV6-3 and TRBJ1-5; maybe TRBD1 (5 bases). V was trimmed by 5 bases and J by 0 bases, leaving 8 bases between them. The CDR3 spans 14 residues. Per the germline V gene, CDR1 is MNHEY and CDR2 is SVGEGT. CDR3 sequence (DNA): TGTGCCAGCAGTGGAGGGGTTAGCAATCAGCCCCAGCATTTT. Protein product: CASSGGVSNQPQHF.

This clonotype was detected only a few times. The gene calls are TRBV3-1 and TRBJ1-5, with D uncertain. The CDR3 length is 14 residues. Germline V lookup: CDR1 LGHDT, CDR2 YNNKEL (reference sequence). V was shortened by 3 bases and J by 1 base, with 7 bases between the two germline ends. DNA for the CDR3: TGTGCCAGCAGCCAGTCCTCCAGCAATCAGCCCCAGCATTTT. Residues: CASSQSSSNQPQHF.

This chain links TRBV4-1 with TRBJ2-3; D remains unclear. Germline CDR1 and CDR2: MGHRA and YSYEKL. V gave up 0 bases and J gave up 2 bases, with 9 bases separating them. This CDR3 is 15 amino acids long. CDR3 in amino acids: CASSQDHRITDTQYF. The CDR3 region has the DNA TGCGCCAGCAGCCAAGATCACAGAATCACAGATACGCAGTATTTT.

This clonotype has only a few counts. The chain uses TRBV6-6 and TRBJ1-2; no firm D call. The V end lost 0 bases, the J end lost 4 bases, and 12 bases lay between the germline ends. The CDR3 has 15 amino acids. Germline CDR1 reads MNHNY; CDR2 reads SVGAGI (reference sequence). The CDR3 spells CASSYSSGSPYGYTF. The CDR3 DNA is TGTGCCAGCAGTTACTCGAGTGGCAGTCCCTATGGCTACACCTTC.

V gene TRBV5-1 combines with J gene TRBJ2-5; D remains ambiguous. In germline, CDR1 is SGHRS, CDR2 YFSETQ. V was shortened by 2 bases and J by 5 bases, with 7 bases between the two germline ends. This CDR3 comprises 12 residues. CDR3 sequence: CASSFPVETQYF. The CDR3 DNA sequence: TGCGCCAGCAGCTTCCCCGTGGAGACCCAGTACTTC.

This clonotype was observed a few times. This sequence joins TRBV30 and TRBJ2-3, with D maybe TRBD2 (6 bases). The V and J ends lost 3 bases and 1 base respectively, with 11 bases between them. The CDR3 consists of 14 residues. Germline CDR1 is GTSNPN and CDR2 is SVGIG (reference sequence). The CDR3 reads CAWSRASGTDTQYF. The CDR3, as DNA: TGTGCCTGGAGCAGAGCTAGCGGCACAGATACGCAGTATTTT. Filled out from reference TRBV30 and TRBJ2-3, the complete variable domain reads SQTIHQWPATLVQPVGSPLSLECTVEGTSNPNLYWYRQAAGRGLQLLFYSVGIGQISSEVPQNLSASRPQDRQFILSSKKLLLSDSGFYLCAWSRASGTDTQYFGPGTRLTVL.

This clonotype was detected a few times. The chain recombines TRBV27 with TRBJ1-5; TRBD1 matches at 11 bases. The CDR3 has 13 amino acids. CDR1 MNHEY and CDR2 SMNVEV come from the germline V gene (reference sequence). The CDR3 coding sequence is TGTACTCGGACAGGGGGCACTTATCAGCCCCAGCATTTT. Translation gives CTRTGGTYQPQHF.

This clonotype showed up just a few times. In DNA form, the CDR3 reads TGCGCCAGCAGCCAAGGACAGGGGACCAAAAACATTCAGTACTTC. This codes for CASSQGQGTKNIQYF. This chain uses TRBV4-1 with TRBJ2-4; 8 bases are shared with TRBD1. The germline V gene has CDR1 MGHRA and CDR2 YSYEKL. The CDR3 runs to 15 residues. J was trimmed by 2 bases and V by 1 base; bases with no gene match: 1.

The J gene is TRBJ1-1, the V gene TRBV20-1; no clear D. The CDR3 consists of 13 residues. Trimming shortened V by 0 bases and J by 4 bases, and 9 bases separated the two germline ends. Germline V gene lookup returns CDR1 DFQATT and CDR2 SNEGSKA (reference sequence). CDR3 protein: CSARDSGSTEAFF. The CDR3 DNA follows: TGCAGTGCTAGAGACTCGGGATCCACTGAAGCTTTCTTT.

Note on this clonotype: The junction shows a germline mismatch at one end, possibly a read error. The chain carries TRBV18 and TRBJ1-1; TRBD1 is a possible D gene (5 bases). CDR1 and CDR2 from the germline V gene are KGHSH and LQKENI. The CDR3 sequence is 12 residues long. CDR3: CASSAVAWGGVF. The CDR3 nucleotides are TGTGCCAGCTCAGCGGTGGCTTGGGGGGGAGTCTTT.

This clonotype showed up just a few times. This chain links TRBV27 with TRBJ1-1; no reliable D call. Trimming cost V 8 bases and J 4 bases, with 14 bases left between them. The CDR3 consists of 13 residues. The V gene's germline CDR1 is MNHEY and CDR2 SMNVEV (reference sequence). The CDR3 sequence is CASARPESTEAFF. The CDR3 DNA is TGTGCCAGCGCCCGCCCCGAGTCCACTGAAGCTTTCTTT.

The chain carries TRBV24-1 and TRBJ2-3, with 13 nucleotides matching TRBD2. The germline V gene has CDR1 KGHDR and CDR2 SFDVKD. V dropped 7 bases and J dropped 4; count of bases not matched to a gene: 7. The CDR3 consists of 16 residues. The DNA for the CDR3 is TGTGCCACCAGCGGGACTAGCGGGATGAACGCAGATACGCAGTATTTT. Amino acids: CATSGTSGMNADTQYF.

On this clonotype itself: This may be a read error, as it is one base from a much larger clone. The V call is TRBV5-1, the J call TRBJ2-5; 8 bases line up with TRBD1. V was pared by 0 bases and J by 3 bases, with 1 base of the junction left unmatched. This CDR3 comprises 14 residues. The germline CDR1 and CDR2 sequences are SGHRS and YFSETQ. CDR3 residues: CASSLGTGKETQYF. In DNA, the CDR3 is TGCGCCAGCAGCTTGGGGACAGGGAAAGAGACCCAGTACTTC. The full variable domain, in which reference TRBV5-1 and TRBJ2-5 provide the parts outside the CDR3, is KAGVTQTPRYLIKTRGQQVTLSCSPISGHRSVSWYQQTPGQGLQFLFEYFSETQRNKGNFPGRFSGRQFSNSRSEMNVSTLELGDSALYLCASSLGTGKETQYFGPGTRLLVL.

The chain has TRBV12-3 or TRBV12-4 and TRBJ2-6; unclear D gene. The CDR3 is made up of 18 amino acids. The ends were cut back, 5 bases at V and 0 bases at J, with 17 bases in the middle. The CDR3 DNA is TGTGCCAGCAGTCCCCTCCTGGACCGCCACTCTGGGGCCAACGTCCTGACTTTC. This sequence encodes CASSPLLDRHSGANVLTF.

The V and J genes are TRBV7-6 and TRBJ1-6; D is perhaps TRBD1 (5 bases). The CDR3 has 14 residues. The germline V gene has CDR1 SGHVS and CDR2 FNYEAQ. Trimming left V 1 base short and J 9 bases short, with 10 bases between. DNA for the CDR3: TGTGCCAGCAGCTTAGACGGGGGGGTTTCACCCCTCCACTTT. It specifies CASSLDGGVSPLHF.

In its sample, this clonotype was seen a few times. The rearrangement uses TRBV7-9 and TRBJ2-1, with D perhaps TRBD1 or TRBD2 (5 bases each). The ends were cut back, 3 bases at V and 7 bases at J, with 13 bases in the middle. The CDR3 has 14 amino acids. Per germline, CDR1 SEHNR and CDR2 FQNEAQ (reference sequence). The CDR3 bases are TGTGCCAGCAGCTTGGGACCCGGGCTGAATGAGCAGTTCTTC. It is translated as CASSLGPGLNEQFF.

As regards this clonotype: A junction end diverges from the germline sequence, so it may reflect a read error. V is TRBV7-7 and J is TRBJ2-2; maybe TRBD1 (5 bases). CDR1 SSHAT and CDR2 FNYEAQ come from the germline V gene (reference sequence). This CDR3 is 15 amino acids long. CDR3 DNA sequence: TGTGCTAGCAGCCACTCTATCAGGGACACCGGGGAGCTGTTTTTT. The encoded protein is CASSHSIRDTGELFF.

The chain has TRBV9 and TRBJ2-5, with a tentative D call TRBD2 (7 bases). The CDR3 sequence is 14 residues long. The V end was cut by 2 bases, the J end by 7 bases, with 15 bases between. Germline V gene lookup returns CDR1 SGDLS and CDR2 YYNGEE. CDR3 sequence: CASSVGRGPGTQYF. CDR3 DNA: TGTGCCAGCAGCGTCGGGCGGGGGCCTGGGACCCAGTACTTC.

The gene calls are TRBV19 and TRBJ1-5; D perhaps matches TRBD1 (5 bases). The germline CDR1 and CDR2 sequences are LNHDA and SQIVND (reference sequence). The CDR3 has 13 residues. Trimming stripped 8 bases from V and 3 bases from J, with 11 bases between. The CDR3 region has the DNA TGTGCCAGTGCTCAGGGCCACAATCAGCCCCAGCATTTT. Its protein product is CASAQGHNQPQHF.

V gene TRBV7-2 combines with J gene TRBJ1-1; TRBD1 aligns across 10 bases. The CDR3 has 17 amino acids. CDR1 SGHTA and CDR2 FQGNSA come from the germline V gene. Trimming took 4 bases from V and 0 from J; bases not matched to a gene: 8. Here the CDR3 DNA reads TGTGCCAGCAGCTCCCGGACAGGGGGATTAATGAACACTGAAGCTTTCTTT. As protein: CASSSRTGGLMNTEAFF. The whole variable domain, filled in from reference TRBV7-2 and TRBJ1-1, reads GAGVSQSPSNKVTEKGKDVELRCDPISGHTALYWYRQSLGQGLEFLIYFQGNSAPDKSGLPSDRFSAERTGGSVSTLTIQRTQQEDSAVYLCASSSRTGGLMNTEAFFGQGTRLTVV.

CDR3 in DNA: TGTGCCAGCAATCCAGCGGACAGGGACTACAATGAGCAGTTCTTC. It is translated as CASNPADRDYNEQFF. V is TRBV6-2 or TRBV6-3 and J is TRBJ2-1, with TRBD1 matching 8 bases. CDR3 length: 15 amino acids. Germline V gene data show CDR1 as MNHEY and CDR2 as SVGEGT. The V gene end was trimmed by 7 bases and the J gene end by 3 bases; junction bases not matched to a gene: 8.

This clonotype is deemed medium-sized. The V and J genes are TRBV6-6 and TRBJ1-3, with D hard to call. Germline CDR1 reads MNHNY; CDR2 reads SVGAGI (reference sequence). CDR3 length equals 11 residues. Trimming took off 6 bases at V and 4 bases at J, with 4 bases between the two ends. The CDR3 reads CASRPGNTIYF. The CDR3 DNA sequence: TGTGCCAGCAGGCCAGGAAACACCATATATTTT.